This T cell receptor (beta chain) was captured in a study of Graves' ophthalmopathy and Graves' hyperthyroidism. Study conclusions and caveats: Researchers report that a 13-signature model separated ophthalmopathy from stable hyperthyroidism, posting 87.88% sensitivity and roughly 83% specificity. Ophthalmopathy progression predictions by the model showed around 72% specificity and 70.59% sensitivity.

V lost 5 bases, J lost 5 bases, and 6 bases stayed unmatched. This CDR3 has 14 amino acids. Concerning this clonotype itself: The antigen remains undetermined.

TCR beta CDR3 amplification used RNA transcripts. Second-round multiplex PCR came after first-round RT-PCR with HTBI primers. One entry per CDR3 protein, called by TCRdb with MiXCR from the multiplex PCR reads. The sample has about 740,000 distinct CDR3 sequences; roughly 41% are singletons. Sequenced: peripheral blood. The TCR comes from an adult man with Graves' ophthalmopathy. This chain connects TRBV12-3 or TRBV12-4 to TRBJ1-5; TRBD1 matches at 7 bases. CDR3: CASSPQGLHQPQHF. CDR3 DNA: TGTGCCAGCAGTCCACAGGGGTTGCATCAGCCCCAGCATTTT.